The T cell receptor (beta chain) described here comes from a study of blood T cells in healthy people across ages. The use of a sample-barcoded 5' primer and a J-beta primer mix characterized a second PCR of roughly 7 to 12 cycles. TCRdb independently ran MiXCR on the 5' RACE reads; one entry per CDR3 protein. The profile shows hundreds of thousands of distinct CDR3 sequences, 20% to 25% of them singletons. This clonotype turned up a few times. The V gene lost 8 bases and the J gene lost 2 bases, with 16 bases spanning the gap. The CDR3 has 14 amino acids. Germline CDR1 is SNHLY and CDR2 is FYNNEI. The same data also went into a second study, on T cells of mothers and their children.

This TCR derives from a boy between 5 and 17 years old in good health. The chain employs TRBV2 and TRBJ2-7, with a weak D call TRBD1 (5 bases). The sample consisted of blood. DNA of the CDR3: TGTGCCAGCCAGAAGGGGTTACCCCCCTACGAGCAGTACTTC. Amino acids: CASQKGLPPYEQYF.